One T cell receptor beta chain is described in this entry. This clonotype was observed once. What antigen it recognizes has not been identified. Nothing much larger sits one base from this clone, and base qualities are not available. One read alone lends weak support. Preparation of the library involved multiplex PCR. The sequencer was an Illumina HiSeq 4000. CDR3 regions were amplified by Arm-PCR with iRepertoire HTBI primers to construct TCR beta libraries. Before sequencing, the PCR products went through gel purification. As for the original processing: A total of fewer than 80 TRBV and some 15 TRBJ segments were identified across samples and were used for gene usage analysis of CDR3 amino acid clonotypes. COPE and FqMerger were used to merge the filtered high-quality paired reads into contigs. BLAST was used to align contigs to the IMGT TRBV, TRBD and TRBJ reference genes, and CDR3 was defined following IMGT. Clonotypes above 0.1% frequency were classified as highly expanded clones. Shannon entropy served as the measure of repertoire diversity, while the Gini coefficient captured V-J evenness. Public clonotypes were defined as clonotypes shared by more than one individual. TCRdb applied fastp at Q25 and MiXCR to the public reads, then kept only in-frame beta chains. Each CDR3 protein gets just one entry, which takes the most common genes and DNA from the rows behind it. The V and J calls follow TCRdb's processing rather than the paper's. The sample table holds some 340,000 distinct CDR3 sequences, of which approximately 25% were seen once. The ten largest clonotypes hold about 27% of the sample.

This entry belongs to a study of regulatory T cells in long-lasting Graves disease (dated by TCRdb to 2020 to 2022). In terms of the full investigation: To count as having persistent Graves' disease, a patient had to have received antithyroid drug treatment for over 5 years with TSH receptor autoantibodies remaining persistently positive. Persistent Graves' disease patients were compared with newly diagnosed Graves' disease patients by peripheral blood TCR sequencing and RNA sequencing. The study took place in China and was registered as a clinical trial. A total of about 33 samples were covered by TCR sequencing, comprising approximately 13 persistent and roughly 20 newly diagnosed Graves' disease patients. Antithyroid drugs had been taken for around 9.8 years on average by persistent Graves' disease patients in the clinical cohort.

In light of the paper, this sample's time point label describes: persistent/refractory GD, antithyroid drugs over 5 years with positive TRAb. For both TCR sequencing and RNA sequencing, RNA was extracted from PBMCs in TRIzol. The diagnosis of Graves' disease was made according to American Thyroid Association guidelines. Patients for the study were recruited at an endocrinology department in Xi'an, China. From each patient, about 9 milliliters of peripheral blood was collected into an EDTA anticoagulant tube. Ficoll Paque Plus density gradient separation was used to isolate PBMCs, and no further T cell sorting was performed. An Agilent 2100 Bioanalyzer and agarose gel were used to check RNA quality, while a NanoDrop 2000 measured RNA concentration. Points the paper makes about the study in general: Sequencing and analysis were limited to the TCR beta chain. Because the primary lesion, thyroid tissue, could not be accessed, the study looked at peripheral blood alone. Lower TCR Shannon entropy and fewer highly expanded clones were observed in persistent Graves' disease patients than in newly diagnosed patients, which suggested clonal expansion. More public clonotypes were shared among persistent patients (under 3,000) than among newly diagnosed patients (approximately 930). The authors acknowledged the small sample size as a limitation that may reduce accuracy.

This sample comprised peripheral blood mononuclear cells (PBMCs), obtained when the disease was refractory, from a patient treated with antithyroid drugs. This receptor was identified in a middle-aged woman with Graves disease. Donor details come from another sample of the same person, matched by shared clones.

The nucleotide sequence reads TGTGCCAGCAGTGAAGACGCCCGAGGGACGCAGTATTTT. Its translation reads: CASSEDARGTQYF. This receptor chain uses TRBV2 and TRBJ2-3; a weak D assignment points to TRBD2 (5 bases agree). Reading the germline V gene gives CDR1 SNHLY and CDR2 FYNNEI. The CDR3 has 13 amino acids, counting the end cysteine and phenylalanine. Solely the CDR3 DNA is kept, with 39 bases framed from the first base. Deletion took 1 base off V and 9 bases off J, with a span of 11 bases between the germline ends.